The clone carrying this T cell receptor (beta chain) was detected only once. This sample is part of a study of blood T cell repertoires in COVID-19. The wider study: T cells, B-cell-depleted T cells, or PBMCs provided the cDNA or gDNA that served as material.

As originally analysed: Amplification from reference gene primers served as the basis for estimated nucleated cell counts. Using immunoSEQ multiplex PCR, the repertoire was profiled, and TCRdb retains in-frame clones only, with some absent. Clone size and the V and J calls come from that table; the DNA yielded D and trimming. The data hold 120,000 to 150,000 clones, with about four fifths observed a single time. The TCR originated in a human donor with acute or convalescent COVID-19. The donor label of this sample is uncertain. Material: peripheral blood.

The CDR3 coding sequence is TGTGCCAGCAGCCCCAGGGGGCAGGCTAATGAAAAACTGTTTTTT. The encoded protein is CASSPRGQANEKLFF. J is TRBJ1-4 and V is TRBV5-8; 8 positions agree with TRBD1. V shed 4 bases and J 3 bases; nucleotides not matched to a gene: 5. Germline CDR1 and CDR2: SGHTS and YDEGEE. The CDR3 covers 15 residues.